This T cell receptor beta chain is from a study of beta chain features in type 1 diabetes. Study outcomes and limitations: Patients with Type 1 diabetes showed moderately but significantly shorter TCRB CDR3s in all four CD4+ subsets.

Turning to this clone: Its antigen is unidentified.

CDR3 size: 13 residues. V dropped 6 bases and J dropped 2; count of bases not matched to a gene: 1. The germline CDR1 and CDR2 sequences are MDHEN and SYDVKM. Since all of the isolated RNA was reverse transcribed, expressed TCRB transcripts were what got sequenced. The repertoire was sequenced with immunoSEQ multiplex PCR; TCRdb's copy has only in-frame clones and lacks some. The sample consists of over 650,000 clones, about 14% of them appearing once. This receptor was identified in a man aged 18 to 29 with type 1 diabetes. The sample was naive CD4+ T cells from blood. The V call is TRBV28, the J call TRBJ2-7; 10 nucleotides line up with TRBD1. This CDR3 reads CASRGTGAYEQYF. DNA for the CDR3: TGTGCCAGCAGAGGGACAGGGGCCTACGAGCAGTACTTC. Complete variable domain (other parts from reference TRBV28 and TRBJ2-7): DVKVTQSSRYLVKRTGEKVFLECVQDMDHENMFWYRQDPGLGLRLIYFSYDVKMKEKGDIPEGYSVSREKKERFSLILESASTNQTSMYLCASRGTGAYEQYFGPGTRLTVT.